Presented here are 2 T cell receptor beta chains from one specimen sequenced in a study of cytomegalovirus exposure and HLA in healthy donors (dated by TCRdb to 2016 to 2017). The library was prepared using the immunoSEQ multiplex PCR assay. For the multiplex PCR, a mixture combining 60 forward primers for TCR Vbeta segments and 13 reverse primers for TCR Jbeta segments was used. What TCRdb holds here is the immuneACCESS table cut down to in-frame rearrangements. Part of the clones is not present; checked against another copy, under half of the missing clones reflect an unresolved V gene, and the others are unexplained. Recorded for this sample are 200,000 to 250,000 clones; 85% to 90% of them occurred a single time. The ten largest make up 1% to 1.5% of the sample. The material sequenced was PBMCs. These receptors were collected from a human donor in good health.

The chain couples TRBV12-5 to TRBJ1-5; 7 bases line up with TRBD1. This CDR3 comprises 15 residues. J was trimmed by 6 bases and V by 0 bases; bases with no gene match: 5. The germline gives CDR1 LGHNT, CDR2 FRNRAP. Here the CDR3 DNA reads TGTGCTAGTGGTTTGGTACTTCAGGGGGGTCAGCCCCAGCATTTT. Its protein product is CASGLVLQGGQPQHF.

The chain links TRBV6-5 to TRBJ2-2; 8 bases map to TRBD1. Germline V gene lookup returns CDR1 MNHEY and CDR2 SVGAGI. V was pared by 0 bases and J by 5 bases, with 2 bases of the junction left unmatched. CDR3 length: 15 amino acids. CDR3 sequence (DNA): TGTGCCAGCAGTTACTCAAACAGGGGGACCGGGGAGCTGTTTTTT. This gives the protein CASSYSNRGTGELFF.